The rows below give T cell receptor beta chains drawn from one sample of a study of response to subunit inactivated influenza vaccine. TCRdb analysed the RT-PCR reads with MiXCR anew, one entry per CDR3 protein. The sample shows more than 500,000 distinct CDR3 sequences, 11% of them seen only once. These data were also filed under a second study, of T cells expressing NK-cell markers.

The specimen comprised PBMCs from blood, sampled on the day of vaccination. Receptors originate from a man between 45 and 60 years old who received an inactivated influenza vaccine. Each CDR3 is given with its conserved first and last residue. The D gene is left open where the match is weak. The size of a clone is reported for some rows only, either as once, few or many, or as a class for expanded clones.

CDR3 DNA: TGTGCCAGCAGCGAATGGGGACAGGGAGAGACCCAGTACTTC; CDR3 protein: CASSEWGQGETQYF; J gene: TRBJ2-5; V gene: TRBV9; D gene: TRBD1; clone size: -
CDR3 DNA: TGCAGCGTTCGCGGGACTAGCGGGACCATCTCCTACAATGAGCAGTTCTTC; CDR3 protein: CSVRGTSGTISYNEQFF; J gene: TRBJ2-1; V gene: TRBV29-1; D gene: TRBD2; clone size: -
CDR3 DNA: TGTGCCAGCAGTTACTCATTCGGGGAGGAGAGGACAGATACGCAGTATTTT; CDR3 protein: CASSYSFGEERTDTQYF; J gene: TRBJ2-3; V gene: TRBV6-5; D gene: -; clone size: -
CDR3 DNA: TGTGCCAGCAGCCCCGAGAGGGTAAGGAGCAATCAGCCCCAGCATTTT; CDR3 protein: CASSPERVRSNQPQHF; J gene: TRBJ1-5; V gene: TRBV4-2; D gene: -; clone size: -
CDR3 DNA: TGTGCCAGCCGGCGTGGAGGGGCGACCTACGAGCAGTACTTC; CDR3 protein: CASRRGGATYEQYF; J gene: TRBJ2-7; V gene: TRBV7-9; D gene: -; clone size: -
CDR3 DNA: TGCGCCAGCAGCTTTAGGACTAGCCGATCGGACGAGCAGTTCTTC; CDR3 protein: CASSFRTSRSDEQFF; J gene: TRBJ2-1; V gene: TRBV5-1; D gene: TRBD2; clone size: few
CDR3 DNA: TGTGCCAGCAGCCCGGGCAGTCCAGGGAGCTCCTACGAGCAGTACTTC; CDR3 protein: CASSPGSPGSSYEQYF; J gene: TRBJ2-7; V gene: TRBV5-4; D gene: -; clone size: many
CDR3 DNA: TGTGCCAGCAGTTTCGACAGAGGCCAAGAGACCCAGTACTTC; CDR3 protein: CASSFDRGQETQYF; J gene: TRBJ2-5; V gene: TRBV12-3/TRBV12-4; D gene: -; clone size: -
CDR3 DNA: TGTGCCAGCAGCTTAGGTGCCGGGCATAATTCACCCCTCCACTTT; CDR3 protein: CASSLGAGHNSPLHF; J gene: TRBJ1-6; V gene: TRBV7-6; D gene: -; clone size: -
CDR3 DNA: TGTGCCAGCTGGGAATACGAGCAGTACTTC; CDR3 protein: CASWEYEQYF; J gene: TRBJ2-7; V gene: TRBV27; D gene: -; clone size: many
CDR3 DNA: TGCGCCAGCAGCTTGGGTGAGCTTTACGAGCAGTACTTC; CDR3 protein: CASSLGELYEQYF; J gene: TRBJ2-7; V gene: TRBV5-1; D gene: -; clone size: few
CDR3 DNA: TGCGCCAGCAGCTATGAAGGCCGAAACCTAAATGAAAAACTGTTTTTT; CDR3 protein: CASSYEGRNLNEKLFF; J gene: TRBJ1-4; V gene: TRBV5-1; D gene: -; clone size: -
CDR3 DNA: TGCAGTGCTAGAGAAGGGGGGCAAGAGACCCAGTACTTC; CDR3 protein: CSAREGGQETQYF; J gene: TRBJ2-5; V gene: TRBV20-1; D gene: -; clone size: -
CDR3 DNA: TGCGCCAGCAGCCCACGCCTTGTGTTCAGCGGGGACAATGAGCAGTTCTTC; CDR3 protein: CASSPRLVFSGDNEQFF; J gene: TRBJ2-1; V gene: TRBV4-1; D gene: TRBD2; clone size: few
CDR3 DNA: TGTGCCAGCAGGGACCGGGAGAGCAATCAGCCCCAGCATTTT; CDR3 protein: CASRDRESNQPQHF; J gene: TRBJ1-5; V gene: TRBV2; D gene: -; clone size: -
CDR3 DNA: TGTGCCAGCAGCTCTCAGGAGGCCTACGAGCAGTACTTC; CDR3 protein: CASSSQEAYEQYF; J gene: TRBJ2-7; V gene: TRBV7-9; D gene: -; clone size: many
CDR3 DNA: TGCGCCAGCAGCCAGGTTGGACAGGGGGTAAAAGAGACCCAGTACTTC; CDR3 protein: CASSQVGQGVKETQYF; J gene: TRBJ2-5; V gene: TRBV4-1; D gene: TRBD1; clone size: -